The 8 T cell receptor beta chains below all came from one sample that was sequenced in a study of shared clonotypes between healthy human individuals. Sequencing was performed with immunoSEQ multiplex PCR; in TCRdb, only in-frame clones are kept and a portion is missing. The data show over 2 million clones, roughly 94% seen once. CD45RO negativity and positive selection for CCR7 defined naive CD8 cells, a population that excluded terminally differentiated effector memory CD45RA+ cells. The material sequenced was naive CD8+ T cells sorted from blood. The source is a man between 18 and 35 years old in good health.

This chain uses TRBV7-9 with TRBJ2-7, with 7 bases lining up with TRBD1. The germline V gene has CDR1 SEHNR and CDR2 FQNEAQ (reference sequence). V was pared by 6 bases and J by 0 bases, with 11 bases of the junction left unmatched. There are 16 residues in the CDR3. The CDR3 loop reads CASSQLDRFSSYEQYF. The CDR3 nucleotides read TGTGCCAGCAGTCAATTGGACAGGTTTAGCTCCTACGAGCAGTACTTC.

V gene TRBV4-3 combines with J gene TRBJ2-1; D unclear. CDR1 LGHNA and CDR2 YSLEER come from the germline V gene. CDR3 length equals 15 residues. Deletions cut 5 bases from V and 0 bases from J, with 11 bases between. For the CDR3, the DNA is TGCGCCAGCAGCAACGATGGTAGCTCCTACAATGAGCAGTTCTTC. Residues: CASSNDGSSYNEQFF.

CDR3 in amino acids: CASSIGSGLTEAFF. For the CDR3, the DNA is TGTGCCAGTAGTATAGGTAGTGGATTGACTGAAGCTTTCTTT. The V call is TRBV19, the J call TRBJ1-1; the D is unclear. The ends were cut back, 1 base at V and 5 bases at J, with 11 bases in the middle. This CDR3 spans 14 amino acids. Germline V lookup: CDR1 LNHDA, CDR2 SQIVND (reference sequence).

The chain recombines TRBV9 with TRBJ2-4, with 7 positions matching TRBD2. The CDR3 runs 13 residues. Germline CDR1 SGDLS, CDR2 YYNGEE. The J segment lost 6 bases and the V segment lost 4 bases, leaving 4 bases of the junction unmatched. CDR3 DNA: TGTGCCAGCAGCCCTGGACTAGGAAACATTCAGTACTTC. Protein product: CASSPGLGNIQYF.

The chain employs TRBV4-1 and TRBJ2-1; TRBD1 aligns across 9 bases. Trimming cost V 9 bases and J 6 bases; bases outside gene matches: 3. The germline V gene encodes CDR1 MGHRA and CDR2 YSYEKL. The CDR3 runs to 12 residues. This CDR3 is CASSDRGNEQFF. For the CDR3, the DNA is TGCGCCAGTTCGGACAGGGGCAATGAGCAGTTCTTC.

Notes on this clone: Other DNA sequences within the sample encode an identical CDR3. The gene calls are TRBV15 and TRBJ1-5; D ambiguous. The CDR3 loop spans 15 amino acids. Trimming removed 0 bases from V and 3 bases from J, with 9 bases in between. Germline V gives CDR1 LNHNV, CDR2 YYDKDF (reference sequence). The CDR3 nucleotides are TGTGCCACCAGCAGAGATCGAGGCCTCAATCAGCCCCAGCATTTT. Translating gives CATSRDRGLNQPQHF. Variable domain in full (rest from reference TRBV15 and TRBJ1-5): DAMVIQNPRYQVTQFGKPVTLSCSQTLNHNVMYWYQQKSSQAPKLLFHYYDKDFNNEADTPDNFQSRRPNTSFCFLDIRSPGLGDTAMYLCATSRDRGLNQPQHFGDGTRLSIL.

A remark on this clone: Other DNA sequences within the sample encode an identical CDR3. The rearrangement uses TRBV27 and TRBJ1-1, with D perhaps matching TRBD1 (6 bases). This CDR3 has 14 amino acids. Germline loops: CDR1 MNHEY, CDR2 SMNVEV (reference sequence). V was shortened by 5 bases and J by 5 bases, with 15 bases between the two germline ends. For the CDR3, the DNA is TGTGCCAGCAGTCCTACAGGGAGTGGGACTGAAGCTTTCTTT. This codes for CASSPTGSGTEAFF.

This clone appeared once. This chain links TRBV7-9 with TRBJ1-4; the match to TRBD1 covers 8 bases. The length of the CDR3 is 14 residues. Germline lookup yields CDR1 SEHNR and CDR2 FQNEAQ (reference sequence). V was clipped by 6 bases and J by 8 bases; unmatched bases: 8. CDR3 amino acids: CASSGTGGVEKLFF. As DNA, the CDR3 is TGTGCCAGCAGTGGGACAGGTGGGGTGGAAAAACTGTTTTTT.